A selection of T cell receptor beta chains follows, all from one sample in a study of shared clonotypes between healthy human individuals. Libraries were prepared by immunoSEQ multiplex PCR; TCRdb keeps only in-frame clonotypes and omits some of them. The sample records millions of clones, roughly 95% being singletons. The specimen sequenced was naive CD4+ T cells sorted from blood. The origin of the receptors is a man between 18 and 29 years old in good health. The CDR3 runs from the conserved cysteine through the conserved F or W. Each record gives: clone size, J gene, V gene, D gene, CDR3 length, CDR3 DNA, CDR3 protein. D genes are given only for firm matches. Size tells how often a clone was seen (once, few, many) or the class of an expanded clone, and some rows leave it out.

>-|TRBJ2-2|TRBV9|TRBD2|15
TGTGCCAGCACCCCCCTAGCGGGGCTCACCGGGGAGCTGTTTTTT
CASTPLAGLTGELFF
>-|TRBJ1-6|TRBV9|-|15
TGTGCCAGCAGCGAGGGGCTTGGGGCAGACCGGTCCCTCCACTTT
CASSEGLGADRSLHF
>-|TRBJ2-7|TRBV19|-|14
TGTGCCTCCCATGGGGGCCATCCTACCTACGAGCAGTACTTC
CASHGGHPTYEQYF
>-|TRBJ2-7|TRBV2|-|11
TGTGCCAGCACGGGGGTTTACGAGCAGTACTTC
CASTGVYEQYF
>-|TRBJ2-7|TRBV30|TRBD1|13
TGTGCCTGGAGTGGGGACAGGACCTACGAGCAGTACTTC
CAWSGDRTYEQYF
>-|TRBJ2-3|TRBV6-5|TRBD2|15
TGTGCCAGCAGTCGGAGACTAGCTAGCACAGATACGCAGTATTTT
CASSRRLASTDTQYF
>-|TRBJ2-1|TRBV29-1|-|13
TGCAGCGTTGATACAAACAGGGTGGGTGAGCAGTTCTTC
CSVDTNRVGEQFF
>once|TRBJ2-3|TRBV23-1|-|15
TGCGCCAGCAGTCAGGGCAATCTCAGCACAGATACGCAGTATTTT
CASSQGNLSTDTQYF
>-|TRBJ2-7|TRBV7-2|-|15
TGTGCCAGCAGCTTAGGGCCCCTCACCTCCTACGAGCAGTACTTC
CASSLGPLTSYEQYF
>-|TRBJ1-1|TRBV5-4|-|15
TGTGCCAGCAGCCCACCCTTCACCATGAACACTGAAGCTTTCTTT
CASSPPFTMNTEAFF
>-|TRBJ2-7|TRBV7-2|-|13
TGTGCCAGCAGCTTATTGATTTCGGCCGAGCAGTACTTC
CASSLLISAEQYF
>-|TRBJ2-7|TRBV6-5|TRBD2|16
TGTGCCAGCAGTTACTCAGGGCTAGCGGGAGCTTACGAGCAGTACTTC
CASSYSGLAGAYEQYF
>-|TRBJ1-1|TRBV2|TRBD1|15
TGTGCCAGCAGACCGAGACAGGGGTTGAGCACTGAAGCTTTCTTT
CASRPRQGLSTEAFF
>-|TRBJ2-7|TRBV5-1|TRBD2|15
TGCGCCAGCAGCTTTATAGCGGGAGCCCCTGACGAGCAGTACTTC
CASSFIAGAPDEQYF
>-|TRBJ1-3|TRBV9|TRBD1|16
TGTGCCAGCAGCCCCAGACAGGGGTACTCTGGAAACACCATATATTTT
CASSPRQGYSGNTIYF
>-|TRBJ1-1|TRBV5-6|-|14
TGTGCCAGCAGCTTGCGGGGGCGGTACACTGAAGCTTTCTTT
CASSLRGRYTEAFF
>-|TRBJ2-2|TRBV19|TRBD1|14
TGTGCCAGTAGTAACCCGACAGGGCGCGGGGAGCTGTTTTTT
CASSNPTGRGELFF
>once|TRBJ2-4|TRBV7-2|TRBD1|16
TGTGCCAGCAGCCCGAGGACTGGGACAGGGGCAAACATTCAGTACTTC
CASSPRTGTGANIQYF